This T cell receptor beta chain was retrieved from a study of blood T cell repertoires in COVID-19. The assay was immunoSEQ multiplex PCR, and TCRdb's table has in-frame clones only and misses some. The profile shows 81,000 or so clones, 80% to 90% of them singletons. The CDR3 length is 13 residues. From germline, CDR1 is MNHEY and CDR2 SVGEGT. Trimming took 5 bases from V and 6 from J; bases not matched to a gene: 6. V gene TRBV6-2 or TRBV6-3 combines with J gene TRBJ1-1, with TRBD1 identical over 7 bases. The sample comprised peripheral blood. This TCR was recovered from a human donor in a cohort sampled during active COVID-19. CDR3 nucleotides: TGTGCCAGCAGTACGACAGGGTTCCCTGAAGCTTTCTTT. Encoded protein: CASSTTGFPEAFF.